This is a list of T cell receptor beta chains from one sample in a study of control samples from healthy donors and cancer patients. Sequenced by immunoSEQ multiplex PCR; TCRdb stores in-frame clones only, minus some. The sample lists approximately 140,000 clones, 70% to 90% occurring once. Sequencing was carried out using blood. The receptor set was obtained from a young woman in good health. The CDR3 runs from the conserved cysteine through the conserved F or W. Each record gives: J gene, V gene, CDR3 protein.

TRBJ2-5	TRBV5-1	CASMENRRETQYF
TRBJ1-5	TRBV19	CASSIARQGLAQPQHF
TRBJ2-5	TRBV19	CASSIPGTGQDETQYF
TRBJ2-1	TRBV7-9	CASRNIRGHSYNEQFF
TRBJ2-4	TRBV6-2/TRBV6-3	CASSRLAGVIGNIQYF
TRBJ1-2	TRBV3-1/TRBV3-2	CASSQEAVLNYGYTF
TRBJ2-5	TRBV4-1	CASSPQLGRGRETQYF
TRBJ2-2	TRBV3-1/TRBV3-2	CASKDRGIPGELFF
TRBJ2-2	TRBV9	CASSVSPDRTGELFF
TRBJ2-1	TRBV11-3	CASSFLGNYNEQFF
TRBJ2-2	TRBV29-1	CSFPGTSTGELFF
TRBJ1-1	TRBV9	CASSVDGGGTEAFF
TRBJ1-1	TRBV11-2	CASSFGPEAFF
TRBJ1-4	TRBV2	CASREPLGGDEKLFF
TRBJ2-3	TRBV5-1	CASSLRQSTDTQYF
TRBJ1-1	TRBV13	CASTDVARSAFF
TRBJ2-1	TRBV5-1	CASSPRLAGEHEQFF
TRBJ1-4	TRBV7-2	CASTPDRGITNEKLFF
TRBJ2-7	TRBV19	CASSISRTDEQYF
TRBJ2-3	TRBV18	CASSRAGGGTDTQYF
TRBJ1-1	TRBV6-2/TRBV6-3	CASSYLGLLGTEAFF
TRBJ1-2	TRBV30	CAWNQTAPYGYTF
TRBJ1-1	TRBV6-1	CASSERENTEAFF
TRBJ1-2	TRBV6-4	CASSPRAEDYGYTF
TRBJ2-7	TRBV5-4	CASSLRSSGSIEQYF
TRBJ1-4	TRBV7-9	CASSLGQGPEKLFF
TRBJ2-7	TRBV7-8	CASSLATLPTGPEFYEQYF
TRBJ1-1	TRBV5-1	CASSPSGGEGTEAFF
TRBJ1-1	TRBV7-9	CASSLEIGEAFF
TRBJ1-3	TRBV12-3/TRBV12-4	CASSLSAGNTIYF
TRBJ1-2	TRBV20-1	CSAPLGGYTF
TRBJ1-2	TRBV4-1	CASSQGWAPSGYTF
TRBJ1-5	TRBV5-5	CASSLAGDQPQHF
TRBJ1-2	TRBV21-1	CASSKDGFSDGYTF
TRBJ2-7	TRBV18	CASSPIAGKSSYEQYF
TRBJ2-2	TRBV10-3	CAISGVEREIGELFF
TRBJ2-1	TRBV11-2	CASSSKPSMGFHEQFF
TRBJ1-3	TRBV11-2	CASSFRGADFGNTIYF
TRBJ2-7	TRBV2	CASTGQGEDEQYF
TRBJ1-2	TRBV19	CASSIGSPGGNYGYTF
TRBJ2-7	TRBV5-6	CASSHGTAHEQYF
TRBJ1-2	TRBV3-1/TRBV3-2	CASSQEQSSKTGKYGYTF
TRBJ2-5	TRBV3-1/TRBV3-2	CASRGGGGRETQYF
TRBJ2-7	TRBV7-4	CASRSRDRGVYEQYF
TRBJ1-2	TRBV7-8	CASSLLGGAAGYTF
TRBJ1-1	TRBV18	CASSPPRGLNTEAFF
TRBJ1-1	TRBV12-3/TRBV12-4	CASARDTEAFF
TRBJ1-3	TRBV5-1	CASSLGGRQGNTIYF
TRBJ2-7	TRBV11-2	CASSLVGTGDYEQYF
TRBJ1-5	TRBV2	CGSGAVNQPQHF
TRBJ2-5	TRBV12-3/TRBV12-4	CASSRDTKETQYF
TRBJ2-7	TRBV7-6	CASSLGAGAGAYEQYF
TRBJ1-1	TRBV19	CASTIGTYTEAFF